Listed below are T cell receptor beta chains from one sample, sequenced in a study of blood T cell repertoires in COVID-19. Only in-frame clones appear in the TCRdb table, and some are missing; sequencing was by immunoSEQ multiplex PCR. The sample holds 150,000 to 170,000 clones, 83% seen once. The specimen was peripheral blood. Receptors originate from a woman aged 55-70 years with COVID-19, enrolled during active disease. Both conserved end residues are part of each CDR3.

j_gene	v_gene	CDR3aa
TRBJ1-3	TRBV5-1	CASSLAEGANTIYF
TRBJ1-2	TRBV6-1	CASSATRDRAWNYGYTF
TRBJ1-3	TRBV2	CASRLAGQYSGNTIYF
TRBJ1-2	TRBV20-1	CSASTGRPYGYTF
TRBJ1-5	TRBV6-5	CASSRSRDTHQPQHF
TRBJ2-1	TRBV24-1	CATSDPRRSNEQFF
TRBJ2-1	TRBV10-3	CAISDSQDEQFF
TRBJ2-3	TRBV19	CASTGLATGSTDTQYF
TRBJ1-1	TRBV18	CASSQGQNTEAFF
TRBJ1-3	TRBV5-1	CASSLEQAISGNTIYF
TRBJ1-1	TRBV12-5	CASGLHRSNTEAFF
TRBJ1-2	TRBV19	CASTRPGQGYYGYTF
TRBJ1-2	TRBV20-1	CSARSLYGYTF
TRBJ1-2	TRBV7-9	CASSLAGLTYGYTF
TRBJ1-1	TRBV5-1	CASSFRTGQGTEAFF
TRBJ1-4	TRBV19	CASSGTHPGQSRNEKLFF
TRBJ1-3	TRBV4-1	CASSQDFRTFPSGNTIYF
TRBJ2-1	TRBV27	CASIDRGGDEQFF
TRBJ1-5	TRBV7-9	CASSLVGGNQPQHF
TRBJ1-3	TRBV3-1/TRBV3-2	CASSPWAGISGNTIYF
TRBJ2-5	TRBV6-5	CASSRQGLRETQYF
TRBJ1-1	TRBV7-9	CASSFDSVGMNTEAFF
TRBJ2-2	TRBV7-8	CASSVQGLRTGELFF
TRBJ1-5	TRBV7-8	CASSSTGFRDQPQHF
TRBJ1-5	TRBV19	CASRSRPTGGNQPQHF
TRBJ2-7	TRBV10-1	CASSESGANEQYF
TRBJ1-1	TRBV19	CASSFAGWAASSTEAFF
TRBJ1-3	TRBV7-9	CASSSGNTIYF
TRBJ1-3	TRBV5-1	CASSLAELTGSGNTIYF
TRBJ2-3	TRBV5-1	CASSLALTNRDTDTQYF
TRBJ2-1	TRBV9	CASSVVVAGLNEQFF
TRBJ1-2	TRBV18	CASSLDRASYGYTF
TRBJ1-6	TRBV5-1	CASSSDRALGSPLHF
TRBJ2-5	TRBV6-5	CASSSTSSQETQYF
TRBJ2-2	TRBV24-1	CATSDPQDAGELFF
TRBJ2-7	TRBV7-8	CASRALVFPYEQYF
TRBJ2-3	TRBV29-1	CSVQTGVDTQYF
TRBJ2-5	TRBV7-9	CASSSMTGGAGTQYF
TRBJ2-7	TRBV2	CASSAGTVQGEQYF
TRBJ1-5	TRBV19	CASSILGGRNQPQHF
TRBJ2-3	TRBV5-6	CASSSPGLARTDTQYF
TRBJ2-3	TRBV4-1	CASSQDSGRGAQDTQYF
TRBJ1-4	TRBV5-1	CASSLPGANEKLFF
TRBJ2-1	TRBV6-5	CASSYPLREAVNEQFF
TRBJ1-1	TRBV7-8	CASSLPGLNAEAFF
TRBJ2-1	TRBV24-1	CATSDSAINEQFF
TRBJ2-1	TRBV19	CASSIAAAAYNEQFF
TRBJ1-2	TRBV19	CASRVANYGYTF
TRBJ1-5	TRBV4-2	CASSTEGVSNQPQHF
TRBJ1-4	TRBV10-1	CASTAGGVGEKLFF
TRBJ1-6	TRBV19	CASSITGQGSPLHF
TRBJ1-2	TRBV5-5	CASSLVPGQGPNYGYTF
TRBJ1-2	TRBV7-6	CASSPLHSSPGGYTF
TRBJ2-6	TRBV29-1	CSGASGANVLTF
TRBJ1-5	TRBV21-1	CASSKSQPQHF
TRBJ2-1	TRBV10-1	CASSAGTSGNEQFF
TRBJ1-2	TRBV9	CASSVETVVQGHGYTF
TRBJ1-1	TRBV14	CASSQLLSGHQNTEAFF
TRBJ2-5	TRBV9	CASSTGLKETQYF